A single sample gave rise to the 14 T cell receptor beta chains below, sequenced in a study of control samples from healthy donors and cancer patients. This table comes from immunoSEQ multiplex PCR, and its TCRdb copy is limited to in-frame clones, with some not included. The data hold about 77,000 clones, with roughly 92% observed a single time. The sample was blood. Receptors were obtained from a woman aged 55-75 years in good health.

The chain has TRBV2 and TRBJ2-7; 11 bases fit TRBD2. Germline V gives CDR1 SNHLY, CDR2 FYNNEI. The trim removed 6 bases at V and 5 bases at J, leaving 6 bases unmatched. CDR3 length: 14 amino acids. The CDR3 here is CASRVAGGSNEQYF. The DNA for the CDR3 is TGTGCCAGCAGAGTAGCGGGAGGGTCTAACGAGCAGTACTTC.

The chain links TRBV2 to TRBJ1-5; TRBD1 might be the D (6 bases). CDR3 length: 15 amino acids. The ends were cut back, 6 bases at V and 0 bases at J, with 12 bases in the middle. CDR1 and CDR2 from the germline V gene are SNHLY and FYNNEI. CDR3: CASSRRGGSNQPQHF. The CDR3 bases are TGTGCCAGCAGCCGCCGAGGGGGTAGCAATCAGCCCCAGCATTTT.

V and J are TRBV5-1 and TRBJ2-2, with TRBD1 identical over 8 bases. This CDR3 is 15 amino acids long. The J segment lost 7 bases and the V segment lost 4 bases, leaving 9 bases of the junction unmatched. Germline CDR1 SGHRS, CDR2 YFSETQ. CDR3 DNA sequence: TGCGCCAGCAGCCCATCCGGGACAGGAGGCGGGGAGCTGTTTTTT. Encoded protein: CASSPSGTGGGELFF.

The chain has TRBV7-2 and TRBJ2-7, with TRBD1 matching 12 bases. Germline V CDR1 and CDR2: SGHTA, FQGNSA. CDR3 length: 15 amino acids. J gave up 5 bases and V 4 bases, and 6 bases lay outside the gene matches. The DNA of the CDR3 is TGTGCCAGCAGCTCCCATGGGACAGGGGGCAACGAGCAGTACTTC. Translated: CASSSHGTGGNEQYF.

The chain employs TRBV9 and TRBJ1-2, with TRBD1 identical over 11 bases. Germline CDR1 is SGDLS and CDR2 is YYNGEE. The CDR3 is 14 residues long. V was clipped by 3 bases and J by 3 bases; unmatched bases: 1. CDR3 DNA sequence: TGTGCCAGCAGCGGGACAGGGGGCCACTATGGCTACACCTTC. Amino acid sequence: CASSGTGGHYGYTF.

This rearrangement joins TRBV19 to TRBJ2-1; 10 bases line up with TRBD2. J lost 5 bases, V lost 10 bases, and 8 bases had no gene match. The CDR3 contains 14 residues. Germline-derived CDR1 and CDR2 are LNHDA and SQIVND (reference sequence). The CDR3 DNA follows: TGTGCCACCGTACTAGCGGGACGGAACAATGAGCAGTTCTTC. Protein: CATVLAGRNNEQFF.

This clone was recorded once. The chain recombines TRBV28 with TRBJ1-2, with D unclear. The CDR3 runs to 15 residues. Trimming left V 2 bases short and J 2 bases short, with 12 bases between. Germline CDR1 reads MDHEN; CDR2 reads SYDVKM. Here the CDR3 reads CASSLEPKLNYGYTF. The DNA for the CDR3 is TGTGCCAGCAGTTTAGAGCCGAAGTTGAACTATGGCTACACCTTC.

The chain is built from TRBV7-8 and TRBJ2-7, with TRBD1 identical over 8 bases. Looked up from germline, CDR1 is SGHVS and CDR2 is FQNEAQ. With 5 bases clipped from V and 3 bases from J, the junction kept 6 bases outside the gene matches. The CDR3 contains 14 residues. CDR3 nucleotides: TGTGCCAGCAGCGGACGGACAGGGAACTACGAGCAGTACTTC. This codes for CASSGRTGNYEQYF.

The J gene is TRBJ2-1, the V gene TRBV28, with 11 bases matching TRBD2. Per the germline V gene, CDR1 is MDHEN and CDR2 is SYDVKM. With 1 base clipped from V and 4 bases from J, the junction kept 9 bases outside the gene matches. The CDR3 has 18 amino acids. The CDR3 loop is CASSLFGLAGGEYNEQFF. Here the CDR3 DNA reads TGTGCCAGCAGTTTATTCGGGCTAGCGGGAGGCGAGTACAATGAGCAGTTCTTC.

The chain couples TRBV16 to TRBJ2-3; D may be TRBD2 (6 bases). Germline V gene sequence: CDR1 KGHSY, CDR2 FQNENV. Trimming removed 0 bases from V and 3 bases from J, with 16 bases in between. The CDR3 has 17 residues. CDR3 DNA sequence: TGTGCCAGCAGCCAATCGATTACGGGGGAATGGACAGATACGCAGTATTTT. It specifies CASSQSITGEWTDTQYF.

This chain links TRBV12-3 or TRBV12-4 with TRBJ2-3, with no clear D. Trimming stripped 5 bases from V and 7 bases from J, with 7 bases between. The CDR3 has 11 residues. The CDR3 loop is CASSRGYTQYF. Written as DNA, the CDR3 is TGTGCCAGCAGTCGTGGGTATACGCAGTATTTT.

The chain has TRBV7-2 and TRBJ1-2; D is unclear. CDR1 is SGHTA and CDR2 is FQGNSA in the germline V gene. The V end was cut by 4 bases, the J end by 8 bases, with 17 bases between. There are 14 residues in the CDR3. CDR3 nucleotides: TGTGCCAGCAGCTCCCAAAGAAGTTCGGGGGGCTACACCTTC. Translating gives CASSSQRSSGGYTF.

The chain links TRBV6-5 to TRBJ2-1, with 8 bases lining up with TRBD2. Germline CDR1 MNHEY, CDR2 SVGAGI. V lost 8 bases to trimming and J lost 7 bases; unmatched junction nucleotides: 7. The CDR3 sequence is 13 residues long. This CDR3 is CASLPRGGNEQFF. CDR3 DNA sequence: TGTGCCAGCTTGCCCCGCGGGGGGAATGAGCAGTTCTTC.

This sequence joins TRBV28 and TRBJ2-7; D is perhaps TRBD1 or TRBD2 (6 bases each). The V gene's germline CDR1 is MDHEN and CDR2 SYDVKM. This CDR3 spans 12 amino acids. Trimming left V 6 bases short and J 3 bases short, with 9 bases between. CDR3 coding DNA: TGTGCCAGCAGGAAGGGGGGCTACGAGCAGTACTTC. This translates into CASRKGGYEQYF. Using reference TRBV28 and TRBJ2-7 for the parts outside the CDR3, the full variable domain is DVKVTQSSRYLVKRTGEKVFLECVQDMDHENMFWYRQDPGLGLRLIYFSYDVKMKEKGDIPEGYSVSREKKERFSLILESASTNQTSMYLCASRKGGYEQYFGPGTRLTVT.